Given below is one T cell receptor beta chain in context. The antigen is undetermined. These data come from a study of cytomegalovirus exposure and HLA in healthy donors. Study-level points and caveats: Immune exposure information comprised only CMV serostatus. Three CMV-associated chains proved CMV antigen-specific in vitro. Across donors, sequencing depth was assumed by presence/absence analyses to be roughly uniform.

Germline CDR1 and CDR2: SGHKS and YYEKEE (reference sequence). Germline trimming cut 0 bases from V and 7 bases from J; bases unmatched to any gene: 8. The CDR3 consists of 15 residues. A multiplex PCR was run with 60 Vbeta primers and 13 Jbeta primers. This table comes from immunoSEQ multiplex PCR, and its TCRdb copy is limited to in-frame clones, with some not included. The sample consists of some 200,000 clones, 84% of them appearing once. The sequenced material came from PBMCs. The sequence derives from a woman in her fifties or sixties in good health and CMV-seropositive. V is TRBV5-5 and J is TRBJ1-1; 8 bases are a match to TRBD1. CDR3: CASSLETGGFSEAFF. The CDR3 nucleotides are TGTGCCAGCAGCTTGGAAACAGGGGGATTTAGTGAAGCTTTCTTT.